What follows are 20 T cell receptor beta chains derived from one specimen sequenced in a study of monozygotic twins with inflammatory bowel disease. Reprocessing the 5' RACE reads, TCRdb reports a single entry for every CDR3 protein and omits DNA. The sample table includes a few hundred thousand distinct CDR3 sequences. The sample comprised blood. Receptors were obtained from a human donor with ulcerative colitis or Crohn's disease, or a healthy co-twin of an affected twin (not recorded which).

The gene calls are TRBV4-3 and TRBJ1-1. The CDR3 has 15 residues. Germline lookup yields CDR1 LGHNA and CDR2 YSLEER. CDR3 sequence: CASSQDGHMNTEAFF.

The V call is TRBV4-3, the J call TRBJ1-2. The CDR3 consists of 13 residues. Germline V gene data show CDR1 as LGHNA and CDR2 as YSLEER. The CDR3 loop is CASSQVRNYGYTF.

V usage is TRBV4-2 and J usage is TRBJ1-4. The CDR3 runs 15 residues. Germline CDR1 and CDR2: LGHNA and YNFKEQ. CDR3 sequence: CASSQDRRTVEKLFF.

V usage is TRBV16 and J usage is TRBJ2-5; with no DNA, the TCRdb D assignment of TRBD1 cannot be verified. Germline CDR1 is KGHSY and CDR2 is FQNENV. There are 16 residues in the CDR3. The CDR3 here is CASSQWRAGPQETQYF.

J is TRBJ2-3 and V is TRBV11-2; TCRdb names TRBD1, which stays unverified in the absence of DNA. CDR1 SGHAT and CDR2 FQNNGV come from the germline V gene. The CDR3 extends over 13 amino acids. CDR3 region: CASRRDRVGTQYF.

The genes are TRBV27 and TRBJ1-5. CDR1 is MNHEY, CDR2 SMNVEV, per germline (reference sequence). The length of the CDR3 is 14 residues. The CDR3 protein is CASSLRETNQPQHF.

The genes are TRBV7-9 and TRBJ2-2; the D gene TCRdb calls, TRBD1, cannot be checked with no DNA. Germline values: CDR1 SEHNR, CDR2 FQNEAQ (reference sequence). This CDR3 spans 16 amino acids. The CDR3 is CASSYPTGWGTGELFF.

This chain's CDR3 is CASGTGALAGELFF. This chain connects TRBV12-3 or TRBV12-4 to TRBJ2-2; TCRdb lists TRBD1, though no DNA is available to test this call. The CDR3 has 14 amino acids.

The chain carries TRBV11-1 and TRBJ2-3; TCRdb reports TRBD1, a call that lacks DNA to check it against. The CDR3 is 14 amino acids. The V gene's germline CDR1 is SGHAT and CDR2 FQDESV (reference sequence). The CDR3: CASSPGSSTDTQYF. Full variable domain (missing parts from reference TRBV11-1 and TRBJ2-3): EAEVAQSPRYKITEKSQAVAFWCDPISGHATLYWYRQILGQGPELLVQFQDESVVDDSQLPKDRFSAERLKGVDSTLKIQPAELGDSAMYLCASSPGSSTDTQYFGPGTRLTVL.

The V call is TRBV20-1, the J call TRBJ2-2; checking the TCRdb D call of TRBD1 is not possible without DNA. The CDR3 totals 14 residues. Germline assignment: CDR1 DFQATT and CDR2 SNEGSKA (reference sequence). CDR3 region: CSARGRGAAGELFF.

This rearrangement joins TRBV4-3 to TRBJ2-3; TCRdb's D gene call, TRBD1, goes unchecked for lack of DNA. CDR3 length: 17 amino acids. Per the germline V gene, CDR1 is LGHNA and CDR2 is YSLEER. The CDR3 loop reads CASSQDVRGVGTDTQYF.

The chain couples TRBV15 to TRBJ1-1. The CDR3 is 13 residues long. CDR1 is LNHNV and CDR2 is YYDKDF in the germline V gene (reference sequence). This CDR3 is CATSRVSQTEAFF.

This chain links TRBV19 with TRBJ1-1; TCRdb gives TRBD1 as the D gene, but with no DNA this cannot be confirmed. Per the germline V gene, CDR1 is LNHDA and CDR2 is SQIVND (reference sequence). This CDR3 has 18 residues. CDR3 sequence reads: CASSTGGPPPYERTEAFF.

The chain links TRBV9 to TRBJ2-7; the D call from TCRdb, TRBD1, cannot be confirmed without DNA. The CDR3 contains 15 residues. The germline V gene encodes CDR1 SGDLS and CDR2 YYNGEE. This CDR3 is CASSVEGTGKTEQYF.

This rearrangement joins TRBV12-3 or TRBV12-4 to TRBJ2-5; TCRdb's D call of TRBD2 is untestable without DNA. This CDR3 region has 16 residues. The CDR3 loop reads CASSPSSGGAIKTQYF.

The chain uses TRBV20-1 and TRBJ2-7; the D call from TCRdb, TRBD1, cannot be confirmed without DNA. There are 15 residues in the CDR3. CDR1 is DFQATT, CDR2 SNEGSKA, per germline (reference sequence). CDR3 sequence: CSARASGTGVYEQYF.

The CDR3 spells CASSPYTANTGELFF. The chain recombines TRBV4-2 with TRBJ2-2. There are 15 residues in the CDR3. In germline, CDR1 is LGHNA, CDR2 YNFKEQ.

The chain recombines TRBV7-3 with TRBJ2-3; TCRdb picks TRBD2, but there is no DNA to check that call. The CDR3 length is 16 residues. CDR1 and CDR2 (germline): SGHTA, FQGTGA. CDR3 protein: CASATGLAFATDTQYF. The full variable domain, rest sourced from reference TRBV7-3 and TRBJ2-3, is GAGVSQTPSNKVTEKGKYVELRCDPISGHTALYWYRQSLGQGPEFLIYFQGTGAADDSGLPNDRFFAVRPEGSVSTLKIQRTERGDSAVYLCASATGLAFATDTQYFGPGTRLTVL.

The rearrangement uses TRBV7-2 and TRBJ2-5; TCRdb proposes TRBD1, but this gene call is untestable without DNA. The CDR3 is made up of 15 amino acids. Germline V CDR1 and CDR2: SGHTA, FQGNSA. This CDR3 reads CASSLFGTGQETQYF.

V gene TRBV3-1 combines with J gene TRBJ2-1; with no DNA, the TCRdb D assignment of TRBD1 cannot be verified. CDR1 and CDR2 from the germline V gene are LGHDT and YNNKEL (reference sequence). The CDR3 runs to 14 residues. Here the CDR3 reads CASSPRRARNEQFF.